These T cell receptor beta chains were read from a single sample in a study of control samples from healthy donors and cancer patients. Produced via immunoSEQ multiplex PCR; TCRdb's table is partial and in-frame only. The table shows some 66,000 clones, with almost 85% occurring only once. The sample consisted of blood. The receptors here all came from a middle-aged man in good health. The CDR3 runs from the conserved cysteine through the conserved F or W. Each record gives: D gene, clone size, V gene, J gene, CDR3 DNA, CDR3 protein. A D gene is named only where the DNA matches it firmly. A clone size is listed for some rows: how often the clone was seen (once, few, many), or a class if it is expanded.

D: .
size: .
V: TRBV6-5
J: TRBJ1-6
DNA: TGTGCCAGCGGGTCGAGCTCCTATAATTCACCCCTCCACTTT
CDR3: CASGSSSYNSPLHF

D: TRBD2
size: .
V: TRBV7-3
J: TRBJ2-3
DNA: TGTGCCAGCAGCTCCGGGAGGGCCGCAGATACGCAGTATTTT
CDR3: CASSSGRAADTQYF

D: .
size: .
V: TRBV5-4
J: TRBJ2-3
DNA: TGTGCCAGCAGCCCTTGGACCGCGACAGATACGCAGTATTTT
CDR3: CASSPWTATDTQYF

D: .
size: .
V: TRBV3-1/TRBV3-2
J: TRBJ2-7
DNA: TGTGCCAGCAGCCCATTGCTGACATACGAGCAGTACTTC
CDR3: CASSPLLTYEQYF

D: TRBD2
size: .
V: TRBV28
J: TRBJ2-1
DNA: TGTGCCAGCAATAGGGCTAGCGGGAGTTTTTTTGAGCAGTTCTTC
CDR3: CASNRASGSFFEQFF

D: TRBD1
size: .
V: TRBV6-6
J: TRBJ1-3
DNA: TGTGCCAGCAGCCGGGACAGGGCTGGAAACACCATATATTTT
CDR3: CASSRDRAGNTIYF

D: TRBD1
size: .
V: TRBV10-1
J: TRBJ2-1
DNA: TGCGCCAGCAGTGCGGGACAGGGGCGCAATGAGCAGTTCTTC
CDR3: CASSAGQGRNEQFF

D: .
size: .
V: TRBV6-6
J: TRBJ2-7
DNA: TGTGCCAGCTCCTCCCACCAGCTCTCCTACGAGCAGTACTTC
CDR3: CASSSHQLSYEQYF

D: .
size: .
V: TRBV28
J: TRBJ1-2
DNA: TGTGCCAGCAGTCTGCGGACTGTACCCTATGGCTACACCTTC
CDR3: CASSLRTVPYGYTF

D: .
size: few
V: TRBV3-1/TRBV3-2
J: TRBJ1-5
DNA: TGTGCCAGCAGCCAGGGACATACCAATCAGCCCCAGCATTTT
CDR3: CASSQGHTNQPQHF

D: TRBD2
size: .
V: TRBV6-2/TRBV6-3
J: TRBJ2-2
DNA: TGTGCCAGCAGTTACTCGGCGGGGGAGACCGGGGAGCTGTTTTTT
CDR3: CASSYSAGETGELFF

D: .
size: .
V: TRBV19
J: TRBJ2-1
DNA: TGTGCCAGTAGACTGTCTCGGGGGTCCTACAATGAGCAGTTCTTC
CDR3: CASRLSRGSYNEQFF

D: TRBD2
size: .
V: TRBV27
J: TRBJ2-7
DNA: TGTGCCAGCAGTACAGAGCGGGACTCCTACGAGCAGTACTTC
CDR3: CASSTERDSYEQYF

D: TRBD1
size: .
V: TRBV7-2
J: TRBJ1-5
DNA: TGTGCCAGCAGCTTAGGGGAGATATCGACAGGGCGCAACAATCAGCCCCAGCATTTT
CDR3: CASSLGEISTGRNNQPQHF

D: TRBD2
size: .
V: TRBV7-9
J: TRBJ2-3
DNA: TGTGCCAGCAGCTTAGGAGGAGGACTAGCAGGAGATACGCAGTATTTT
CDR3: CASSLGGGLAGDTQYF

D: .
size: .
V: TRBV5-1
J: TRBJ1-1
DNA: TGCGCCAGCTACTTAGGTGAGGGAGGGACTGAAGCTTTCTTT
CDR3: CASYLGEGGTEAFF

D: .
size: .
V: TRBV28
J: TRBJ2-4
DNA: TGTGCCAGCAGTTTAAGGGGGACAAACAAAAACATTCAGTACTTC
CDR3: CASSLRGTNKNIQYF

D: .
size: .
V: TRBV6-1
J: TRBJ1-5
DNA: TGTGCCAGCAGTGAATCCCGGGGTCCCAATCAGCCCCAGCATTTT
CDR3: CASSESRGPNQPQHF

D: TRBD2
size: .
V: TRBV7-8
J: TRBJ2-5
DNA: TGTGCCAGCAGCCTTGGCGGGGGTAGGGAGACCCAGTACTTC
CDR3: CASSLGGGRETQYF

D: TRBD2
size: .
V: TRBV29-1
J: TRBJ2-5
DNA: TGCAGCGGGGGACTAGCGGGAGGTGTAGAGACCCAGTACTTC
CDR3: CSGGLAGGVETQYF

D: TRBD1
size: .
V: TRBV2
J: TRBJ2-1
DNA: TGTGCCAGCAGTGAACGGCAGGGGGCGGTGAATGAGCAGTTCTTC
CDR3: CASSERQGAVNEQFF

D: .
size: .
V: TRBV19
J: TRBJ2-3
DNA: TGTGCCAGTAGGTCTCGGGGCTGGACTACAGAATCAGATACGCAGTATTTT
CDR3: CASRSRGWTTESDTQYF

D: TRBD1
size: .
V: TRBV28
J: TRBJ1-2
DNA: TGTGCCAGCAGTTCGGACAGGATTCTCCCACCCCTTTTC
CDR3: CASSSDRILPPLF

D: .
size: .
V: TRBV19
J: TRBJ2-6
DNA: TGTGCCAGTAGTCGTGAATCGACATATGGGGCCAACGTCCTGACTTTC
CDR3: CASSRESTYGANVLTF

D: .
size: .
V: TRBV7-3
J: TRBJ1-1
DNA: TGTGCCAGCAGCTTAAACCCCTTCCGGGACGGAAAAGCTTTCTTT
CDR3: CASSLNPFRDGKAFF

D: TRBD1
size: .
V: TRBV19
J: TRBJ1-1
DNA: TGTGCCAGTAGTGCGTCGGACAGGGGAACTGAAGCTTTCTTT
CDR3: CASSASDRGTEAFF

D: .
size: .
V: TRBV5-4
J: TRBJ2-2
DNA: TGTGCCAGCAGCTTGTTAGGCACCGGGGAGCTGTTTTTT
CDR3: CASSLLGTGELFF

D: TRBD1
size: .
V: TRBV2
J: TRBJ2-7
DNA: TGTGCCAGCCAAAGACAGGGGGCATCGAACGAGCAGTACTTC
CDR3: CASQRQGASNEQYF

D: .
size: .
V: TRBV4-3
J: TRBJ1-1
DNA: TGCGCCAGCAGCCAGAGCTATCGGTTGGGCACTGAAGCTTTCTTT
CDR3: CASSQSYRLGTEAFF

D: TRBD1
size: .
V: TRBV18
J: TRBJ2-7
DNA: TGTGCCAGCTCACCGCAACAGGGGGTCAACGAGCAGTACTTC
CDR3: CASSPQQGVNEQYF

D: .
size: .
V: TRBV11-2
J: TRBJ1-2
DNA: TGTGCCAGCAGCTTAGATCTTAAGTATGGCTACACCTTC
CDR3: CASSLDLKYGYTF

D: TRBD2
size: .
V: TRBV28
J: TRBJ2-7
DNA: TGTGCCAGCAGTATAGCAGGGGTCCCTAGCGGGAGTACCTACGAGCAGTACTTC
CDR3: CASSIAGVPSGSTYEQYF

D: .
size: .
V: TRBV11-2
J: TRBJ2-6
DNA: TGTGCCAGCAGCTCATGGAGACCTGGGGCCAACGTCCTGACTTTC
CDR3: CASSSWRPGANVLTF

D: .
size: .
V: TRBV29-1
J: TRBJ1-5
DNA: TGCAGCGTTGCCCCGAGCGGCAGGGGTCAGCCCCAGCATTTT
CDR3: CSVAPSGRGQPQHF

D: TRBD1
size: .
V: TRBV7-2
J: TRBJ1-1
DNA: TGTGCCAGCAGCTTAGGCCCTACGAACAGGGGAATGAACACTGAAGCTTTCTTT
CDR3: CASSLGPTNRGMNTEAFF

D: .
size: .
V: TRBV11-3
J: TRBJ2-2
DNA: TGTGCCAGCAGCTTAAGTCATGCGGAGGGCCTAGTCGGGGAGCTGTTTTTT
CDR3: CASSLSHAEGLVGELFF

D: .
size: .
V: TRBV28
J: TRBJ1-4
DNA: TGTGCCAGCAGTCTTCCTGGACAGGAAAAACTGTTTTTT
CDR3: CASSLPGQEKLFF

D: .
size: .
V: TRBV5-1
J: TRBJ2-2
DNA: TGCGCCAGCAGGGGCTCACTCGGGGAGCTGTTTTTT
CDR3: CASRGSLGELFF

D: .
size: .
V: TRBV7-9
J: TRBJ1-4
DNA: TGTGCCAGCTCGGGGGATGAAAAACTGTTTTTT
CDR3: CASSGDEKLFF

D: .
size: .
V: TRBV7-3
J: TRBJ1-1
DNA: TGTGCCAGCAGCGCCGGGGGGTCCACTGAAGCTTTCTTT
CDR3: CASSAGGSTEAFF

D: .
size: .
V: TRBV6-5
J: TRBJ2-1
DNA: TGTGCCAGCAGCGCCGACTCAACCGGCGACAATGAGCAGTTCTTC
CDR3: CASSADSTGDNEQFF

D: .
size: .
V: TRBV7-2
J: TRBJ2-7
DNA: TGTGCCAGCAGCTTATCCGGGTGGGTTGACGAGCAGTACTTC
CDR3: CASSLSGWVDEQYF

D: TRBD1
size: .
V: TRBV7-9
J: TRBJ2-7
DNA: TGTGCCAGCAGAGCCGGGACAGGATACGAGCAGTACTTC
CDR3: CASRAGTGYEQYF

D: TRBD1
size: .
V: TRBV7-2
J: TRBJ2-7
DNA: TGTGCCAGCAGCGAACCGGGACAGACAAAATCCTACGAGCAGTACTTC
CDR3: CASSEPGQTKSYEQYF

D: .
size: .
V: TRBV10-3
J: TRBJ1-1
DNA: TGTGCCACTACAATATCATCAGAGACTGAAGCTTTCTTT
CDR3: CATTISSETEAFF

D: TRBD1
size: .
V: TRBV27
J: TRBJ2-7
DNA: TGTGCCAGCAGTTCAATAGGACAGGGACTCTACGAGCAGTACTTC
CDR3: CASSSIGQGLYEQYF

D: .
size: .
V: TRBV6-5
J: TRBJ1-5
DNA: TGTGCCAGCAGGAGAACGGTAAGCAATCAGCCCCAGCATTTT
CDR3: CASRRTVSNQPQHF

D: TRBD2
size: .
V: TRBV7-9
J: TRBJ2-2
DNA: TGTGCCAGCAGGATATTAGCGGGACACACCGGGGAGCTGTTTTTT
CDR3: CASRILAGHTGELFF

D: TRBD1
size: .
V: TRBV5-1
J: TRBJ2-3
DNA: TGCGCCAGCAGCTCTTGGGGGACAGGAGCCACAGATACGCAGTATTTT
CDR3: CASSSWGTGATDTQYF

D: TRBD1
size: once
V: TRBV4-3
J: TRBJ2-7
DNA: TGCGCCAGCAGCCAGATGACAGGGCCCTACGAGCAGTACTTC
CDR3: CASSQMTGPYEQYF

D: .
size: .
V: TRBV30
J: TRBJ2-7
DNA: TGTGCCTGGAGTGTAGAGGGATACGAGCAGTACTTC
CDR3: CAWSVEGYEQYF

D: .
size: .
V: TRBV29-1
J: TRBJ2-5
DNA: TGCAGCTCCAGAATTAGCGGCCAAGAGACCCAGTACTTC
CDR3: CSSRISGQETQYF

D: TRBD1
size: few
V: TRBV2
J: TRBJ1-1
DNA: TGTGCCAGCTCGGACAGGGGGCGGGGGACTGAAGCTTTCTTT
CDR3: CASSDRGRGTEAFF

D: .
size: .
V: TRBV7-8
J: TRBJ1-1
DNA: TGTGCCAGCACCATGGTATCACAGGGACAAGCTTTCTTT
CDR3: CASTMVSQGQAFF

D: TRBD1
size: once
V: TRBV7-9
J: TRBJ1-2
DNA: TGTGCCAGCAGCTTAGAGACAGGGGTCGATGGCTACACCTTC
CDR3: CASSLETGVDGYTF